This TCR beta chain was captured in a study of blood T cell repertoires in COVID-19. Overall study context: From the United States, Italy and Spain came samples of acute and convalescent COVID-19.

Produced via immunoSEQ multiplex PCR; TCRdb's table is partial and in-frame only. The sample consists of 350,000 or so clones, over 85% of them appearing once. The germline V gene has CDR1 MNHEY and CDR2 SMNVEV (reference sequence). V lost 2 bases to trimming and J lost 4 bases; unmatched junction nucleotides: 6. The length of the CDR3 is 17 residues. Followed over time, Seattle patients had been enrolled while infection was active. The sequenced material came from peripheral blood. This chain connects TRBV27 to TRBJ1-5, with TRBD1 matching 12 bases. The sequence was obtained from a woman in her fifties or sixties with COVID-19, enrolled during active disease. This CDR3 reads CASSLMGGQGANQPQHF. DNA for the CDR3: TGTGCCAGCAGTTTAATGGGGGGACAGGGGGCTAATCAGCCCCAGCATTTT.